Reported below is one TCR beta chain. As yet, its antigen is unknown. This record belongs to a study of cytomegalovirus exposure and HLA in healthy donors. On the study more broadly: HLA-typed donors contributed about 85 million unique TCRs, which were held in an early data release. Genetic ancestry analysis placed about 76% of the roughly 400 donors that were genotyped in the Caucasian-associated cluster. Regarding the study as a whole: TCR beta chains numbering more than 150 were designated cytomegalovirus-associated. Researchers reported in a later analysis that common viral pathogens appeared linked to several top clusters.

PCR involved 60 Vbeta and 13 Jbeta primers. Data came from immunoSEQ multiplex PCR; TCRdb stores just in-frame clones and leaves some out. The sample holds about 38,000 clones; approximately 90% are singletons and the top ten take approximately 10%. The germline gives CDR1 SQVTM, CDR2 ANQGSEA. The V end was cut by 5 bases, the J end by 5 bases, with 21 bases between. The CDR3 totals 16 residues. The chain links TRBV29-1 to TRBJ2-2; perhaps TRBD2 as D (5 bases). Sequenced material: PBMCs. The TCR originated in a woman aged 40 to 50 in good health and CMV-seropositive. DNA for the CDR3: TGCAGCGTTCGGAGACCGGGTGAGCGAGGGACCGGGGAGCTGTTTTTT. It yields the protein CSVRRPGERGTGELFF.